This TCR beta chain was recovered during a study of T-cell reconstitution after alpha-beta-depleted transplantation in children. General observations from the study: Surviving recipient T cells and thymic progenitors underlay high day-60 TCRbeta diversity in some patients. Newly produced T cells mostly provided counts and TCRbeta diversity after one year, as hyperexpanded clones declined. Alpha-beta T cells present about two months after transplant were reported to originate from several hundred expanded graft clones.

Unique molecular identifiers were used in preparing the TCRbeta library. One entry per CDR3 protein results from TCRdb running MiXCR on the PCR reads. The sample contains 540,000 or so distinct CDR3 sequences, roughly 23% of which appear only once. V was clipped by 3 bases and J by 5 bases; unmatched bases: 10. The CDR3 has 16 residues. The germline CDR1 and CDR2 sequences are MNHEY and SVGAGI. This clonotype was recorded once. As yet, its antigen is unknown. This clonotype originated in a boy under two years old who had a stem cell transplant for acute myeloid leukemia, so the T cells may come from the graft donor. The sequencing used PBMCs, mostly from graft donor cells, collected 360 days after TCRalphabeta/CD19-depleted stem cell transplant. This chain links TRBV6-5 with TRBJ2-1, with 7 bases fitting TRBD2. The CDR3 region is CASSYPGTTGHNEQFF. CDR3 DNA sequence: TGTGCCAGCAGTTATCCCGGGACTACCGGACACAATGAGCAGTTCTTC.